The 29 T cell receptor beta chains below all came from one sample that was sequenced in a study of OX40 agonist ivuxolimab in advanced cancers. Generated by immunoSEQ multiplex PCR, the TCRdb table keeps only in-frame clones and is missing some. The sample lists approximately 87,000 clones; approximately 88% were seen once. The sequenced sample was CD4+ or CD8+ T cells sorted from blood, obtained in a trial of the OX40 agonist ivuxolimab. These receptors were obtained from an adult with an advanced solid tumor such as melanoma, head and neck, liver or kidney cancer.

This chain links TRBV10-3 with TRBJ2-1, with 10 nucleotides matching TRBD2. Germline lookup yields CDR1 ENHRY and CDR2 SYGVKD. V trimming: 3 bases; J trimming: 9 bases; junction bases outside the gene matches: 5. The CDR3 runs 14 residues. The CDR3 bases are TGTGCCATCAGTGACGGACTAGCGGTGACTGAGCAGTTCTTC. This sequence encodes CAISDGLAVTEQFF.

V is TRBV5-4 and J is TRBJ1-5; D is unclear. This CDR3 has 13 residues. Germline V CDR1 and CDR2: SGHNT, YYREEE (reference sequence). Trimming took off 4 bases at V and 5 bases at J, with 10 bases between the two ends. DNA of the CDR3: TGTGCCAGCAGCCAAGAGAGGCATCAGCCCCAGCATTTT. Amino acids: CASSQERHQPQHF.

This sequence joins TRBV6-5 and TRBJ2-2; D remains unclear. With 5 bases removed from V and 3 bases from J, the gap between germline ends came to 13 bases. Germline CDR1 is MNHEY and CDR2 is SVGAGI. This CDR3 has 15 residues. The CDR3: CASSREGPDTGELFF. The DNA for the CDR3 is TGTGCCAGCAGTAGAGAAGGCCCGGACACCGGGGAGCTGTTTTTT.

V is TRBV4-1 and J is TRBJ2-3; either TRBD1 or TRBD2 may supply D (5 bases each). Germline V lookup: CDR1 MGHRA, CDR2 YSYEKL. The CDR3 is made up of 14 amino acids. The germline V and J ends were trimmed by 4 bases and 2 bases, with 10 bases remaining between them. The CDR3 loop reads CASSRGGLTDTQYF. CDR3 DNA sequence: TGCGCCAGCAGCCGGGGCGGGCTCACAGATACGCAGTATTTT.

V is TRBV19 and J is TRBJ2-5, with unresolved D. This CDR3 spans 15 amino acids. V lost 4 bases, J lost 2 bases, and 14 bases lay in between. CDR1 is LNHDA, CDR2 SQIVND, per germline (reference sequence). This CDR3 is CASSTLFALQETQYF. DNA of the CDR3: TGTGCCAGTAGTACCCTGTTCGCCCTACAAGAGACCCAGTACTTC. The full variable domain, rest sourced from reference TRBV19 and TRBJ2-5, is DGGITQSPKYLFRKEGQNVTLSCEQNLNHDAMYWYRQDPGQGLRLIYYSQIVNDFQKGDIAEGYSVSREKKESFPLTVTSAQKNPTAFYLCASSTLFALQETQYFGPGTRLLVL.

This clone was seen many times. The chain has TRBV7-2 and TRBJ1-2; 8 bases line up with TRBD1. Germline CDR1 SGHTA, CDR2 FQGNSA. The CDR3 totals 13 residues. After removal of 4 bases from V and 7 bases from J, the junction contained 5 bases not matched to a gene. The CDR3 region is CASSSTGDFGYTF. The CDR3 bases are TGTGCCAGCAGCTCGACAGGGGACTTTGGCTACACCTTC.

Remarks on this clone: The same CDR3 also results from other DNA sequences found in this sample. This rearrangement joins TRBV9 to TRBJ2-1, with D possibly matching TRBD1 (5 bases). This CDR3 contains 14 residues. Trimming stripped 0 bases from V and 5 bases from J, with 9 bases between. Germline V gene data show CDR1 as SGDLS and CDR2 as YYNGEE. The CDR3 reads CASSVGTTNNEQFF. The CDR3 DNA reads TGTGCCAGCAGCGTAGGGACAACTAACAATGAGCAGTTCTTC.

The chain has TRBV7-3 and TRBJ2-5; 13 bases match TRBD2. The CDR3 is 16 residues long. CDR1 and CDR2 from the germline V gene are SGHTA and FQGTGA. The J segment lost 7 bases and the V segment lost 5 bases, leaving 10 bases of the junction unmatched. CDR3 loop: CASSLNPLAGGGTQYF. The CDR3 DNA reads as TGTGCCAGCAGCCTAAACCCACTAGCGGGAGGGGGGACCCAGTACTTC.

This chain connects TRBV28 to TRBJ1-6, with 9 bases matching TRBD1. In germline, CDR1 is MDHEN, CDR2 SYDVKM. This CDR3 contains 16 residues. The V segment lost 5 bases and the J segment 6 bases; nucleotides outside the gene matches: 8. The CDR3 sequence: CASSPPAGQGNSPLHF. CDR3 in DNA: TGTGCCAGCAGTCCCCCCGCGGGACAGGGTAATTCACCCCTCCACTTT.

J is TRBJ1-5 and V is TRBV6-4, with D perhaps matching TRBD1 (5 bases). The CDR3 is 13 amino acids. In germline, CDR1 is MRHNA, CDR2 SNTAGT. DNA of the CDR3: TGTTTGCTCCCCGGGGCGTGGAATCAGCCCCAGCATTTT. The encoded protein is CLLPGAWNQPQHF.

V gene TRBV7-6 combines with J gene TRBJ2-1; D may be TRBD1 (5 bases). Germline V lookup: CDR1 SGHVS, CDR2 FNYEAQ. The CDR3 runs 15 residues. V was cut by 4 bases and J by 5 bases, with 15 bases left in between. The CDR3 DNA follows: TGTGCCAGCAGCTCAACACTGGGGCGAGACAATGAGCAGTTCTTC. Encoded protein: CASSSTLGRDNEQFF.

The chain carries TRBV5-4 and TRBJ2-4, with 9 nucleotides matching TRBD2. Germline assignment: CDR1 SGHNT and CDR2 YYREEE (reference sequence). The CDR3 extends over 15 amino acids. Trimming took 4 bases from V and 5 from J; bases not matched to a gene: 7. In DNA, the CDR3 is TGTGCCAGCAGCACAAATAGCGGGAGAGAAAACATTCAGTACTTC. Translating it yields CASSTNSGRENIQYF. The full variable domain, rest sourced from reference TRBV5-4 and TRBJ2-4, is ETGVTQSPTHLIKTRGQQVTLRCSSQSGHNTVSWYQQALGQGPQFIFQYYREEENGRGNFPPRFSGLQFPNYSSELNVNALELDDSALYLCASSTNSGRENIQYFGAGTRLSVL.

V and J are TRBV7-9 and TRBJ2-3; the D gene could be TRBD1 or TRBD2 (5 bases each). Looked up from germline, CDR1 is SEHNR and CDR2 is FQNEAQ (reference sequence). Trimming shortened V by 8 bases and J by 0 bases, and 12 bases separated the two germline ends. The CDR3 has 14 residues. The DNA of the CDR3 is TGTGCCAGCGGGGTGGGACCTAGCACAGATACGCAGTATTTT. Amino acid sequence: CASGVGPSTDTQYF.

This chain links TRBV19 with TRBJ2-1; 13 bases agree with TRBD2. The germline gives CDR1 LNHDA, CDR2 SQIVND (reference sequence). The trim removed 9 bases at V and 9 bases at J, leaving 17 bases unmatched. The CDR3 length is 17 residues. CDR3 DNA: TGTGCCAGCCGAGCAAGGACTAGCGGGAGTTCAGATAGTGAGCAGTTCTTC. Translation: CASRARTSGSSDSEQFF.

The V gene is TRBV11-2, the J gene TRBJ2-7; perhaps TRBD1 as D (6 bases). Germline V gene lookup returns CDR1 SGHAT and CDR2 FQNNGV. V was trimmed by 5 bases and J by 2 bases, leaving 13 bases between them. The CDR3 is 14 residues long. Here the CDR3 DNA reads TGTGCCAGCAGCCGCCCGACAGGTCCCTACGAGCAGTACTTC. Protein: CASSRPTGPYEQYF.

The CDR3 is CASSVDYLTDTQYF. The CDR3 DNA follows: TGTGCCAGCAGCGTTGACTATCTCACAGATACGCAGTATTTT. The chain combines TRBV9 with TRBJ2-3, with D perhaps TRBD2 (5 bases). The CDR3 is made up of 14 amino acids. Germline CDR1 SGDLS, CDR2 YYNGEE. V lost 2 bases and J lost 2, with 9 bases in between.

For the CDR3, the DNA is TGCGCCAGCAGCTTGTCGACAGGAGGTTACCAAGAGACCCAGTACTTC. Protein: CASSLSTGGYQETQYF. The chain couples TRBV5-1 to TRBJ2-5; the D gene is possibly TRBD1 (6 bases). The CDR3 is 16 amino acids. With 1 base removed from V and 0 bases from J, the gap between germline ends came to 13 bases. CDR1 is SGHRS and CDR2 is YFSETQ in the germline V gene.

The CDR3: CASSSLAGDHNEQFF. CDR3 DNA sequence: TGCGCCAGCAGCTCACTAGCGGGGGACCACAATGAGCAGTTCTTC. This rearrangement joins TRBV5-1 to TRBJ2-1; 11 bases line up with TRBD2. The CDR3 is 15 residues long. Germline CDR1 and CDR2: SGHRS and YFSETQ. The junction had 4 bases not matched to a gene; V was cut back by 3 bases and J by 5 bases.

The chain employs TRBV9 and TRBJ2-3; TRBD2 matches at 8 bases. Germline loops: CDR1 SGDLS, CDR2 YYNGEE. Unmatched junction bases numbered 7, after V lost 4 bases and J lost 3 bases. This CDR3 is 15 amino acids long. This chain's CDR3 is CASSPWTSRTDTQYF. CDR3 sequence (DNA): TGTGCCAGCAGCCCCTGGACTAGCCGAACAGATACGCAGTATTTT. Variable domain in full (rest from reference TRBV9 and TRBJ2-3): DSGVTQTPKHLITATGQRVTLRCSPRSGDLSVYWYQQSLDQGLQFLIQYYNGEERAKGNILERFSAQQFPDLHSELNLSSLELGDSALYFCASSPWTSRTDTQYFGPGTRLTVL.

This clone was detected once. CDR3 DNA: TGCGCCAGCAGCTTGGACGGACTAGCGGGCTACAATGAGCAGTTCTTC. It encodes CASSLDGLAGYNEQFF. The chain has TRBV5-1 and TRBJ2-1; the match to TRBD2 covers 11 bases. The CDR3 consists of 16 residues. Germline CDR1 and CDR2: SGHRS and YFSETQ. J was trimmed by 3 bases and V by 0 bases; bases with no gene match: 2.

This chain links TRBV5-1 with TRBJ2-2; 10 bases align to TRBD1. Germline V lookup: CDR1 SGHRS, CDR2 YFSETQ. The V and J ends lost 4 bases and 5 bases, in that order; junction bases with no gene match: 8. The CDR3 has 16 amino acids. DNA of the CDR3: TGCGCCAGCAGCCGAACCGGGACAGGGGTTACCGGGGAGCTGTTTTTT. Protein: CASSRTGTGVTGELFF. Full variable domain (missing parts from reference TRBV5-1 and TRBJ2-2): KAGVTQTPRYLIKTRGQQVTLSCSPISGHRSVSWYQQTPGQGLQFLFEYFSETQRNKGNFPGRFSGRQFSNSRSEMNVSTLELGDSALYLCASSRTGTGVTGELFFGEGSRLTVL.

This clone has a handful of counts. V gene TRBV5-1 combines with J gene TRBJ2-7; 8 bases line up with TRBD1. Germline CDR1 and CDR2: SGHRS and YFSETQ. V lost 1 base and J lost 7; bases outside the gene matches: 4. CDR3 length equals 13 residues. The CDR3 loop is CASSLQGASEQYF. The CDR3 bases are TGCGCCAGCAGCTTGCAGGGGGCAAGTGAGCAGTACTTC.

V usage is TRBV11-3 and J usage is TRBJ2-7; D might be TRBD1 (5 bases). V gave up 3 bases and J gave up 6 bases, with 9 bases separating them. The germline V gene encodes CDR1 SGHNT and CDR2 YENEEA. The CDR3 contains 12 residues. The CDR3 DNA follows: TGTGCCAGCAGCTTGGGGCAGGGCGAGCAGTACTTC. It is translated as CASSLGQGEQYF.

The V and J genes are TRBV2 and TRBJ1-4; D may be TRBD1 (6 bases). V gave up 6 bases and J gave up 4 bases, with 12 bases separating them. The CDR3 is 14 amino acids. Germline loops: CDR1 SNHLY, CDR2 FYNNEI. The CDR3 DNA is TGTGCCAGCAGCCCACAGGGAATTAATGAAAAACTGTTTTTT. It yields the protein CASSPQGINEKLFF.

The chain uses TRBV19 and TRBJ1-2; no clear D. CDR1 and CDR2 from the germline V gene are LNHDA and SQIVND (reference sequence). The length of the CDR3 is 13 residues. V lost 4 bases and J lost 3, with 9 bases in between. The CDR3 nucleotides are TGTGCCAGTAGTACTCCGGAATACTATGGCTACACCTTC. Its protein is CASSTPEYYGYTF. Filled out from reference TRBV19 and TRBJ1-2, the complete variable domain reads DGGITQSPKYLFRKEGQNVTLSCEQNLNHDAMYWYRQDPGQGLRLIYYSQIVNDFQKGDIAEGYSVSREKKESFPLTVTSAQKNPTAFYLCASSTPEYYGYTFGSGTRLTVV.

The chain is built from TRBV11-2 and TRBJ2-7; 7 bases are a match to TRBD2. The CDR3 spans 15 residues. V shed 5 bases, J shed 5 bases, and the junction held 12 bases outside the gene matches. Germline CDR1 is SGHAT and CDR2 is FQNNGV. The CDR3 DNA reads as TGTGCCAGCAGCCCGAGCGGCCCGGGGAGGGACGAGCAGTACTTC. It encodes CASSPSGPGRDEQYF.

About this clone itself: The same CDR3 also results from other DNA sequences found in this sample. The V call is TRBV7-3, the J call TRBJ2-1; 7 bases are a match to TRBD2. Looked up from germline, CDR1 is SGHTA and CDR2 is FQGTGA. The CDR3 runs 15 residues. Germline trimming cut 0 bases from V and 1 base from J; bases unmatched to any gene: 0. In nucleotides, the CDR3 is TGTGCCAGCAGCTTAACGGGGGGGTCCTACAATGAGCAGTTCTTC. Translated, it gives CASSLTGGSYNEQFF.

The chain recombines TRBV27 with TRBJ1-4; 7 nucleotides align to TRBD1. This CDR3 is 15 amino acids long. The V segment lost 6 bases and the J segment 1 base; nucleotides outside the gene matches: 5. Germline lookup yields CDR1 MNHEY and CDR2 SMNVEV (reference sequence). This CDR3 reads CASRRQGLTNEKLFF. DNA of the CDR3: TGTGCCAGCAGGAGACAGGGTCTAACTAATGAAAAACTGTTTTTT.

The V gene is TRBV11-3, the J gene TRBJ2-1; 8 bases are a match to TRBD2. V was clipped by 1 base and J by 4 bases; unmatched bases: 0. The CDR3 is 14 amino acids. Germline V gene lookup returns CDR1 SGHNT and CDR2 YENEEA. CDR3 DNA: TGTGCCAGCAGCTTAGCGGGAGGGTACAATGAGCAGTTCTTC. Translating gives CASSLAGGYNEQFF.